Listed below are T cell receptor beta chains from one sample, sequenced in a study of cytotoxic CD8 clonotypes in ibrutinib-treated CLL. Some clones are missing from TCRdb's copy, which holds only in-frame ones; the method was immunoSEQ multiplex PCR. The top ten clones hold around 41% of a sample with approximately 5,500 clones, under 70% of them seen once. The specimen comprised PBMCs, sampled before ibrutinib treatment. All receptors come from a human donor with chronic lymphocytic leukemia. CDR3s include the opening cysteine and the closing phenylalanine or tryptophan. A D gene is named only where the DNA matches it firmly. Where a row states a size, it is once, few, many or the class of an expanded clone; other rows omit it.

V gene,clone size,D gene,J gene,CDR3 DNA,CDR3 protein
TRBV7-9,once,-,TRBJ1-4,TGTGCCAGCAGTTCTCCAATGGGGCAGGGCCGGGAAAAACTGTTTTTT,CASSSPMGQGREKLFF
TRBV4-2,-,TRBD2,TRBJ2-4,TGTGCCAGCAGCCAACTGACTAGCGGGGGGGCCGGGGCCAAAAACATTCAGTACTTC,CASSQLTSGGAGAKNIQYF
TRBV6-5,-,-,TRBJ1-4,TGTGCCGCCGGGGGCAGGACTAATGAAAAACTGTTTTTT,CAAGGRTNEKLFF
TRBV5-5,-,-,TRBJ2-7,TGTGCCAGCAGCTTGGTGAACTACGAGCAGTACTTC,CASSLVNYEQYF
TRBV7-3,-,TRBD2,TRBJ2-3,TGTGCCAGCAGCTTACTAGCGGGGGGGACAGATACGCAGTATTTT,CASSLLAGGTDTQYF
TRBV7-9,few,-,TRBJ2-2,TGTGCCAGCAGTGGGACATTGAACACCGGGGAGCTGTTTTTT,CASSGTLNTGELFF
TRBV5-4,-,-,TRBJ2-7,TGTGCCAGCAGCTTGGCCGGGAACACCTACGAGCAGTACTTC,CASSLAGNTYEQYF
TRBV13,-,-,TRBJ2-1,TGTGCCAGCAGCTTAGGCTACAATGAGCAGTTCTTC,CASSLGYNEQFF
TRBV5-4,-,-,TRBJ2-7,TGTGCCAGCAGCCGTTATGGGGCCGAGCAGTACTTC,CASSRYGAEQYF
TRBV7-9,-,-,TRBJ2-5,TGTGCCAGCAGCTCTAGGTGGATGGAGACCCAGTACTTC,CASSSRWMETQYF
TRBV10-3,-,TRBD2,TRBJ2-3,TGTGCCATCAGAGGAGCGGGGGGGGCAGATACGCAGTATTTT,CAIRGAGGADTQYF